A single sample gave rise to the 10 T cell receptor beta chains below, sequenced in a study of cytomegalovirus exposure and HLA in healthy donors. In the PCR, 60 Vbeta and 13 Jbeta primers were used. This table comes from immunoSEQ multiplex PCR, and its TCRdb copy is limited to in-frame clones, with some not included. This table holds about 81,000 clones, 75% to 90% found once. The specimen sequenced was PBMCs. The receptor source for this set is a man younger than 35 in good health and CMV-seronegative.

Here the CDR3 DNA reads TGTGCCAGCAGCTTAGTCCCTCAGACTAGCGGGAGTTCCTACAATGAGCAGTTCTTC. It codes for CASSLVPQTSGSSYNEQFF. V is TRBV7-2 and J is TRBJ2-1; 12 positions match TRBD2. The CDR3 consists of 19 residues. Germline V gives CDR1 SGHTA, CDR2 FQGNSA. With V trimmed by 1 base and J by 1 base, 8 bases remained unmatched.

The chain combines TRBV25-1 with TRBJ2-3, with a weak D call TRBD2 (6 bases). CDR3 size: 14 residues. Germline V gives CDR1 MGHDK, CDR2 SYGVNS. V lost 6 bases, J lost 0 bases, and 10 bases lay in between. CDR3 nucleotide sequence: TGTGCCAGCAGAGATAGCGGTAGCACAGATACGCAGTATTTT. This translates into CASRDSGSTDTQYF.

V is TRBV14 and J is TRBJ1-1, with no clear D. V lost 2 bases and J 0 bases, leaving 13 bases between the germline ends. CDR1 is SGHDN, CDR2 FVKESK, per germline. CDR3 size: 16 residues. CDR3: CASSQRSGSLNTEAFF. DNA for the CDR3: TGTGCCAGCAGCCAACGCTCAGGATCGCTGAACACTGAAGCTTTCTTT.

The chain carries TRBV2 and TRBJ2-5; 12 bases map to TRBD2. The CDR3 totals 15 residues. Losses at the gene ends were 6 bases for V and 5 bases for J; bases not matched to a gene: 7. Per the germline V gene, CDR1 is SNHLY and CDR2 is FYNNEI. CDR3 in amino acids: CASSTRLAGEETQYF. CDR3 bases: TGTGCCAGCAGCACACGACTAGCGGGAGAGGAGACCCAGTACTTC.

V usage is TRBV7-2 and J usage is TRBJ2-7; TRBD2 is a possible D gene (5 bases). CDR3 length equals 15 residues. The V gene's germline CDR1 is SGHTA and CDR2 FQGNSA. V gave up 1 base and J gave up 2 bases, with 12 bases separating them. CDR3 sequence (DNA): TGTGCCAGCAGCTTAGAAAAAGCGGCGACCTACGAGCAGTACTTC. It encodes CASSLEKAATYEQYF.

The gene calls are TRBV28 and TRBJ1-5; no definite D call. The germline V gene encodes CDR1 MDHEN and CDR2 SYDVKM. Trimming shortened V by 5 bases and J by 5 bases, and 19 bases separated the two germline ends. The CDR3 sequence is 16 residues long. This CDR3 reads CASSDPGGLVDQPQHF. CDR3 nucleotide sequence: TGTGCCAGCAGTGACCCAGGTGGGTTAGTGGATCAGCCCCAGCATTTT.

V is TRBV29-1 and J is TRBJ2-3; 7 bases map to TRBD1. There are 16 residues in the CDR3. Germline loops: CDR1 SQVTM, CDR2 ANQGSEA. Unmatched junction bases numbered 15, after V lost 7 bases and J lost 2 bases. The CDR3 DNA reads as TGCAGCGCATCCGGGACAGCTTCTCCCAACACAGATACGCAGTATTTT. Amino acid sequence: CSASGTASPNTDTQYF.

The V gene is TRBV19, the J gene TRBJ1-2; 9 positions agree with TRBD1. The CDR3 is made up of 13 amino acids. Unmatched junction bases numbered 2, after V lost 4 bases and J lost 5 bases. From germline, CDR1 is LNHDA and CDR2 SQIVND (reference sequence). The CDR3 region is CASSTGTGYGYTF. In DNA form, the CDR3 reads TGTGCCAGTAGTACAGGGACAGGGTATGGCTACACCTTC.

The chain has TRBV9 and TRBJ2-1; 8 bases agree with TRBD2. V was clipped by 0 bases and J by 8 bases; unmatched bases: 10. Germline V gene lookup returns CDR1 SGDLS and CDR2 YYNGEE. The CDR3 has 16 amino acids. The CDR3 bases are TGTGCCAGCAGCGTAGGCATCGGACTAGCTCAAGATGAGCAGTTCTTC. As protein: CASSVGIGLAQDEQFF. The whole variable domain, remainder taken from reference TRBV9 and TRBJ2-1, is DSGVTQTPKHLITATGQRVTLRCSPRSGDLSVYWYQQSLDQGLQFLIQYYNGEERAKGNILERFSAQQFPDLHSELNLSSLELGDSALYFCASSVGIGLAQDEQFFGPGTRLTVL.

This chain links TRBV11-1 with TRBJ2-1; 7 nucleotides agree with TRBD1. Germline trimming cut 4 bases from V and 3 bases from J; bases unmatched to any gene: 6. This CDR3 comprises 15 residues. Germline-derived CDR1 and CDR2 are SGHAT and FQDESV (reference sequence). The DNA for the CDR3 is TGTGCCAGCAGCTCCCTTGACAGGGTCTACAATGAGCAGTTCTTC. This encodes CASSSLDRVYNEQFF.